The 20 T cell receptor beta chains below all came from one sample that was sequenced in a study of immune characterization of retroperitoneal liposarcoma. One entry per CDR3 protein, called by TCRdb with MiXCR from the PCR reads. The sample has roughly 3,000 distinct CDR3 sequences; more than 40% are singletons. Sequencing was carried out using tumor tissue. These receptors came from a male donor with retroperitoneal liposarcoma.

This clonotype was observed a few times. The chain has TRBV7-4 and TRBJ2-5, with no clear D. This CDR3 has 12 amino acids. Germline V gene lookup returns CDR1 SGHVT and CDR2 SQSDAQ. Trimming took off 1 base at V and 12 bases at J, with 12 bases between the two ends. CDR3 residues: CASSLGGDDEYF. CDR3 nucleotide sequence: TGTGCCAGCAGCTTAGGAGGCGACGACGAGTACTTC.

The genes are TRBV7-2 and TRBJ2-3, with D possibly TRBD1 on 5 matching bases. Germline CDR1 SGHTA, CDR2 FQGNSA. Trimming pared 3 bases from V and 6 bases from J, leaving 16 bases between. This CDR3 comprises 15 residues. The CDR3 protein is CASSFLDQPGDTQYF. The CDR3 DNA reads as TGTGCCAGCAGCTTCCTGGACCAACCAGGGGATACGCAGTATTTT.

This clonotype was seen only a few times. The V and J genes are TRBV7-2 and TRBJ2-5; a weak D match, TRBD1 (6 bases). This CDR3 region has 14 residues. Between the trimmed V and J ends, which lost 5 bases and 11 bases, there was a span of 21 bases. Per germline, CDR1 SGHTA and CDR2 FQGNSA. CDR3 protein: CASSAGNRVNEQYF. The DNA for the CDR3 is TGTGCCAGCAGCGCTGGAAACAGGGTTAATGAGCAGTACTTC.

The count of this clonotype is one. This chain connects TRBV6-5 to TRBJ2-3; D remains ambiguous. Germline loops: CDR1 MNHEY, CDR2 SVGAGI. Trimming removed 0 bases from V and 1 base from J, with 5 bases in between. The CDR3 has 14 amino acids. CDR3 sequence: CASSYSAGTDTQYF. The CDR3 region has the DNA TGTGCCAGCAGTTACTCGGCAGGCACAGATACGCAGTATTTT.

J is TRBJ2-2 and V is TRBV6-1; D remains ambiguous. The germline CDR1 and CDR2 sequences are MNHNS and SASEGT. V dropped 7 bases and J dropped 5 bases, with 17 bases sitting between them. This CDR3 comprises 15 residues. The CDR3 is CASNPDNDRTGELFF. The CDR3 DNA reads as TGTGCCAGCAACCCCGACAACGATAGGACCGGGGAGCTGTTTTTT.

The chain uses TRBV6-1 and TRBJ2-1, with TRBD2 matching 7 bases. The CDR3 totals 15 residues. V shed 6 bases and J 0 bases; nucleotides not matched to a gene: 5. Germline V gives CDR1 MNHNS, CDR2 SASEGT. The CDR3 sequence is CASRGAGSSYNEQFF. Written as DNA, the CDR3 is TGTGCCAGCAGGGGAGCGGGAAGCTCCTACAATGAGCAGTTCTTC.

This chain uses TRBV6-1 with TRBJ2-1; no definite D call. The DNA end favors TRBJ2-7, so the J call may be wrong. CDR3 length equals 17 residues. Germline CDR1 is MNHNS and CDR2 is SASEGT. CDR3 in amino acids: CASSEAGSRDLGDEQYF. Written as DNA, the CDR3 is TGTGCCAGCAGTGAAGCCGGTAGCAGAGACCTGGGCGATGAGCAGTACTTC.

This clonotype was found once. The genes are TRBV27 and TRBJ2-5; possibly TRBD1 for D (5 bases). There are 14 residues in the CDR3. Germline loops: CDR1 MNHEY, CDR2 SMNVEV (reference sequence). V dropped 2 bases and J dropped 0 bases, with 7 bases sitting between them. The CDR3 nucleotides read TGTGCCAGCAGTTTAGGGGCAGACCAAGAGACCCAGTACTTC. Amino acids: CASSLGADQETQYF.

This clonotype has more than one count but fewer than ten. The rearrangement joins TRBV6-5 to TRBJ2-1, with 13 bases aligning to TRBD2. The CDR3 spans 14 residues. Germline-derived CDR1 and CDR2 are MNHEY and SVGAGI. The junction had 8 bases not matched to a gene; V was cut back by 8 bases and J by 10 bases. The CDR3 reads CASRWTSGSREQFF. The CDR3 DNA is TGTGCCAGCCGATGGACTAGCGGGAGCCGGGAGCAGTTCTTC.

The V gene is TRBV6-6, the J gene TRBJ1-1; maybe TRBD1 (5 bases). V lost 2 bases, J lost 10 bases, and 14 bases lay in between. This CDR3 spans 13 amino acids. Germline CDR1 and CDR2: MNHNY and SVGAGI (reference sequence). The DNA for the CDR3 is TGTGCCAGCAGTTACGCTCCCCGGGACGGAGCTTTCTTT. It codes for CASSYAPRDGAFF.

The chain has TRBV6-1 and TRBJ2-5; D possibly corresponds to TRBD1 (6 bases). The CDR3 is made up of 15 amino acids. Per germline, CDR1 MNHNS and CDR2 SASEGT. Deletions cut 7 bases from V and 0 bases from J, with 15 bases between. CDR3 sequence reads: CASTPKDRNQETQYF. The CDR3 coding sequence is TGTGCCAGCACCCCAAAGGACAGAAACCAAGAGACCCAGTACTTC.

V and J are TRBV4-1 and TRBJ2-1; D is tentatively TRBD1 or TRBD2 (5 bases each). Germline V gene sequence: CDR1 MGHRA, CDR2 YSYEKL. V was clipped by 3 bases and J by 13 bases, with 22 bases between them. The CDR3 has 15 amino acids. CDR3 in amino acids: CASSQGWDPQETQFF. CDR3 sequence (DNA): TGCGCCAGCAGCCAGGGGTGGGACCCCCAAGAGACCCAGTTCTTC.

The chain is built from TRBV12-3 or TRBV12-4 and TRBJ1-2, with 8 bases identical to TRBD1. Trimming cost V 5 bases and J 8 bases; bases outside gene matches: 13. The CDR3 consists of 15 residues. CDR3 amino acids: CASSIGAGGAWGYTF. CDR3 DNA: TGTGCCAGCAGTATCGGGGCAGGGGGCGCCTGGGGCTACACCTTC.

The CDR3 DNA reads TGTGCCAGCAGTGAACTAAGGAGGGGGCGCCCAGGGTTTGAGACCCAGTACTTC. Translation: CASSELRRGRPGFETQYF. J is TRBJ2-5 and V is TRBV6-1; D possibly corresponds to TRBD1 (7 bases). Germline-derived CDR1 and CDR2 are MNHNS and SASEGT. Trimming left V 2 bases short and J 5 bases short, with 24 bases between. This CDR3 is built from 18 residues.

The chain carries TRBV11-2 and TRBJ2-1, with 13 bases matching TRBD2. V lost 5 bases to trimming and J lost 10 bases; unmatched junction nucleotides: 11. Per germline, CDR1 SGHAT and CDR2 FQNNGV. The CDR3 extends over 16 amino acids. The DNA of the CDR3 is TGTGCCAGCAGCCCGCCGGGACTAGCGGGATTGTACGAGCAGTTCTTC. Translation: CASSPPGLAGLYEQFF.

The rearrangement joins TRBV11-1 to TRBJ2-1, with 11 bases that match TRBD2. The CDR3 totals 15 residues. Germline V gene data show CDR1 as SGHAT and CDR2 as FQDESV (reference sequence). Trimming at V came to 5 bases and at J to 5 bases, leaving 5 bases not matched to a gene. CDR3 sequence reads: CASSPLAGANNEQFF. DNA for the CDR3: TGTGCCAGCAGCCCACTAGCGGGGGCGAACAATGAGCAGTTCTTC.

This clonotype is classed as medium-sized. J is TRBJ2-3 and V is TRBV12-3 or TRBV12-4; 10 bases line up with TRBD2. The CDR3 runs 14 residues. J was trimmed by 4 bases and V by 7 bases; bases with no gene match: 5. For the CDR3, the DNA is TGTGCCAGCAAGGCTAGCGGGAGCGCAGATACGCAGTATTTT. Amino acid sequence: CASKASGSADTQYF.

In this sample, this clonotype turned up a few times. This chain connects TRBV27 to TRBJ2-1; D may match TRBD1 or TRBD2 (5 bases each). The CDR3 has 15 residues. V was trimmed by 3 bases and J by 13 bases, leaving 22 bases between them. Germline V gene sequence: CDR1 MNHEY, CDR2 SMNVEV (reference sequence). The CDR3 DNA reads as TGTGCCAGCAGTTTTAGTTCTGGCAGGGACGAGACCCAGTTCTTC. Translation: CASSFSSGRDETQFF.

The rearrangement links TRBV6-5 to TRBJ2-6; D unclear. Germline assignment: CDR1 MNHEY and CDR2 SVGAGI. Trimming shortened V by 0 bases and J by 1 base, and 4 bases separated the two germline ends. The CDR3 spans 15 residues. This chain's CDR3 is CASSYSTSGANVLTF. CDR3 nucleotide sequence: TGTGCCAGCAGTTACTCCACGTCTGGGGCCAACGTCCTGACTTTC.

This clonotype is large within its sample. V gene TRBV5-6 combines with J gene TRBJ2-1, with a tentative D call TRBD1 (7 bases). V was trimmed by 3 bases and J by 4 bases, leaving 11 bases between them. The CDR3 length is 14 residues. Germline V gene data show CDR1 as SGHDT and CDR2 as YYEEEE. Here the CDR3 DNA reads TGTGCCAGCAGCTCGACAGGGACTTACAATGAGCAGTTCTTC. Translation gives CASSSTGTYNEQFF. Filled out from reference TRBV5-6 and TRBJ2-1, the complete variable domain reads DAGVTQSPTHLIKTRGQQVTLRCSPKSGHDTVSWYQQALGQGPQFIFQYYEEEERQRGNFPDRFSGHQFPNYSSELNVNALLLGDSALYLCASSSTGTYNEQFFGPGTRLTVL.